This T cell receptor (beta chain) stems from a study of blood T cells in healthy people across ages. Study-wide results and caveats: Per-million-T-cell TCR beta diversity fell roughly linearly with age.

A second 7 to 11 cycle PCR used barcoded and J-beta primers. Each CDR3 protein gets one entry after TCRdb re-called the 5' RACE reads with MiXCR. The table lists 800,000 or so distinct CDR3 sequences, about 25% of them singletons, with approximately 4% in the top ten. This CDR3 is built from 13 residues. Germline V gene lookup returns CDR1 SGHTA and CDR2 FQGNSA. The trim removed 8 bases at V and 5 bases at J, leaving 8 bases unmatched. On this clonotype: The antigen remains undetermined.

The sample was also linked to a second study, of T cells of mothers and their children. From that study: Regardless of relatedness, pairs show thymic selection shaping TCR recombination output in a similar manner.

The sequencing input was blood. This TCR came from a boy younger than 18 in good health. This chain links TRBV7-2 with TRBJ2-7, with 8 bases lining up with TRBD1. As DNA, the CDR3 is TGTGCCAGCTCTTCCGGGGACAGGAACGAGCAGTACTTC. It translates to CASSSGDRNEQYF.